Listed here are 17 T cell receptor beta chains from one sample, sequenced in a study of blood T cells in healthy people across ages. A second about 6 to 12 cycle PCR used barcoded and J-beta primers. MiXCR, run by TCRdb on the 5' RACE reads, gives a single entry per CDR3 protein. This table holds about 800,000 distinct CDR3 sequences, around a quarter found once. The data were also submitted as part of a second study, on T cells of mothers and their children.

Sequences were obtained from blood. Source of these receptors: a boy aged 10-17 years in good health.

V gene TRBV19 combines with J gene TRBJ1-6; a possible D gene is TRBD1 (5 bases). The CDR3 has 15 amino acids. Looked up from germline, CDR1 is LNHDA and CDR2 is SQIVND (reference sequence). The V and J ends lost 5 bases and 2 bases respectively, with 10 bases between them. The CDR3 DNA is TGTGCCAGTAGTCCCGACAGCACCTATAATTCACCCCTCCACTTT. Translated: CASSPDSTYNSPLHF.

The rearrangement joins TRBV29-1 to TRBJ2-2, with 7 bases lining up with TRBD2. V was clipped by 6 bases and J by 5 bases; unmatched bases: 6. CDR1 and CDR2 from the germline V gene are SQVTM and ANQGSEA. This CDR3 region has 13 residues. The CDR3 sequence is CSVAGVRTGELFF. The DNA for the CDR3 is TGCAGCGTCGCGGGGGTCCGGACCGGGGAGCTGTTTTTT.

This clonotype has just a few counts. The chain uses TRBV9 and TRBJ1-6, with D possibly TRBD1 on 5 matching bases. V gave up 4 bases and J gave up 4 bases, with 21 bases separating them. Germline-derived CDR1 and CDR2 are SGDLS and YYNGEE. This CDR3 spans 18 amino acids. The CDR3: CASSSSPQEWSYNSPLHF. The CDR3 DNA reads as TGTGCCAGCAGCTCCTCTCCACAGGAATGGTCTTATAATTCACCCCTCCACTTT.

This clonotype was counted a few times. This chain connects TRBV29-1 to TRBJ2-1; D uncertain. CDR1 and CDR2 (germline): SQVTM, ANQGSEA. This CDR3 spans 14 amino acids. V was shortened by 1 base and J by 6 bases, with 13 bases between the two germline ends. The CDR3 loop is CSVEGTPVGNEQFF. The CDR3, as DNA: TGCAGCGTTGAAGGGACCCCCGTCGGCAATGAGCAGTTCTTC.

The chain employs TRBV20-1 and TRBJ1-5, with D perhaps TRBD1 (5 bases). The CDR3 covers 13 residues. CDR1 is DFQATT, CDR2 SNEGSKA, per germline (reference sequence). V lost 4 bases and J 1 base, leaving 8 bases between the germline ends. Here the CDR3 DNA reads TGCAGTGCTATGGGGGGGAGCAATCAGCCCCAGCATTTT. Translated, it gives CSAMGGSNQPQHF.

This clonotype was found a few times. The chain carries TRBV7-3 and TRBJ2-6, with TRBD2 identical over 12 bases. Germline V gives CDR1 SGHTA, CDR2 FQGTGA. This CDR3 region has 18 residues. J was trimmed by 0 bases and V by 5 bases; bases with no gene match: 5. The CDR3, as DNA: TGTGCCAGCAGCATATCTAGCGGGGGGGCCTCTGGGGCCAACGTCCTGACTTTC. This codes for CASSISSGGASGANVLTF.

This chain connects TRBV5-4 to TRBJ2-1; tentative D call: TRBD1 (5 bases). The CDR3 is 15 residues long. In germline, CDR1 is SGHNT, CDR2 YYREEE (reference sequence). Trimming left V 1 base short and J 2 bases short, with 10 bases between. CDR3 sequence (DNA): TGTGCCAGCAGCTTGACGACAGAACCCTACAATGAGCAGTTCTTC. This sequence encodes CASSLTTEPYNEQFF.

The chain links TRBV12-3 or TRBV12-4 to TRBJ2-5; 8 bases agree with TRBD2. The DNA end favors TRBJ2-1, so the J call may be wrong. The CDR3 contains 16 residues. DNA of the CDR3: TGTGCCAGCAGCTTCCGGGGGTCGGGAGGGGTAAATGAGCAGTTCTTC. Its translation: CASSFRGSGGVNEQFF.

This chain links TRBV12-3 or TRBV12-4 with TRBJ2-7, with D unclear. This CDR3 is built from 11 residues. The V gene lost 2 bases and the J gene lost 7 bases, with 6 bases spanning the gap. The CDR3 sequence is CASSLSLEQYF. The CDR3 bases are TGTGCCAGCAGTTTATCCTTGGAGCAGTACTTC.

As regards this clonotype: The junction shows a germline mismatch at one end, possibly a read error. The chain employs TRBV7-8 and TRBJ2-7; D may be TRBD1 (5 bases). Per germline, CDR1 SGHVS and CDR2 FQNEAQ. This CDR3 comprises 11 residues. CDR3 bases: TGTGCCAGCAGCTCCACGACAGAGAGGCTCTTC. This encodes CASSSTTERLF.

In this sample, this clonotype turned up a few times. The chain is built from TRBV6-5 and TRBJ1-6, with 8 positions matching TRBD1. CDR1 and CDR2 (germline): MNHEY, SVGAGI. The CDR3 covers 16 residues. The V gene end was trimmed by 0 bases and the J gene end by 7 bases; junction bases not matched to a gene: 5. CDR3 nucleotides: TGTGCCAGCAGTTACTCTCGACAGGGGATAAATTCACCCCTCCACTTT. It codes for CASSYSRQGINSPLHF.

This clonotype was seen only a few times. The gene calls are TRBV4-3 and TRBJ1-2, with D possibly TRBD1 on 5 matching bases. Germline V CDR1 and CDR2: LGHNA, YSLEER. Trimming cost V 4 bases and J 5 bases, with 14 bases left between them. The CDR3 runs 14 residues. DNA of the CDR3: TGCGCCAGCAGCCCTGGCCGGGGCGGATATGGCTACACCTTC. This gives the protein CASSPGRGGYGYTF.

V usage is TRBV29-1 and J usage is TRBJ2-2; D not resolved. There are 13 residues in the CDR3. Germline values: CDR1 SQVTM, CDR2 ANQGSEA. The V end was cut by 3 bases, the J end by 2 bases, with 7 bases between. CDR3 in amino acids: CSVDSTNTGELFF. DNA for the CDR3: TGCAGCGTTGACAGCACAAACACCGGGGAGCTGTTTTTT.

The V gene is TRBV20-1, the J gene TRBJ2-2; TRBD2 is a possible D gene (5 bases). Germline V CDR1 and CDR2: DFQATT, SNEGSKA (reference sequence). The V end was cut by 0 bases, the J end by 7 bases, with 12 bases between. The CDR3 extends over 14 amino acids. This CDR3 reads CSARDRRGGGELFF. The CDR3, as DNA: TGCAGTGCTAGAGACCGCCGGGGTGGCGGGGAGCTGTTTTTT.

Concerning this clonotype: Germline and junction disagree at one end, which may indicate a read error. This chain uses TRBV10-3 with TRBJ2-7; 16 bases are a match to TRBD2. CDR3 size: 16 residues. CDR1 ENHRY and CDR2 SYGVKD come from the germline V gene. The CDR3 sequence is CAISDPGLAGGYEQYF. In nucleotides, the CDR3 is TGTGCCATTAGTGACCCGGGACTAGCGGGAGGGTACGAGCAGTACTTC.

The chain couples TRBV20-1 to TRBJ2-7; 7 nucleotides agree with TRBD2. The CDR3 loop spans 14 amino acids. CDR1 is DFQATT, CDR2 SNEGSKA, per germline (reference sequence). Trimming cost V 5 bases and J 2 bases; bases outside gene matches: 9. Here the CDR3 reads CSAPAGTKAYEQYF. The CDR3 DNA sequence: TGCAGTGCTCCAGCCGGGACTAAGGCCTACGAGCAGTACTTC.

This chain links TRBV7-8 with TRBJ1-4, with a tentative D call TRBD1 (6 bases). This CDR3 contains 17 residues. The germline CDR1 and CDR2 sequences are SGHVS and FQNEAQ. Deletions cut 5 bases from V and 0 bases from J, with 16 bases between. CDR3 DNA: TGTGCCAGCAGCCCCAGGGACATACCATCAACTAATGAAAAACTGTTTTTT. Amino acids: CASSPRDIPSTNEKLFF.